This is a list of T cell receptor beta chains from one sample in a study of cytomegalovirus exposure and HLA in healthy donors. Libraries were prepared by immunoSEQ multiplex PCR; TCRdb keeps only in-frame clonotypes and omits some of them. The sample includes about 150,000 clones, approximately 74% of them seen just once. What was sequenced was PBMCs. All receptors come from a man in his thirties or forties in good health and CMV-seronegative. Both conserved end residues are part of each CDR3. D genes are given only for firm matches. For some rows the clone size is stated as once, few or many, or as a class when expanded; others skip it.

V	J	size	D	DNA	CDR3
TRBV27	TRBJ2-7	NA	NA	TGTGCCAGCAGTTTAGACAGGCGCTCCTACGAGCAGTACTTC	CASSLDRRSYEQYF
TRBV6-6	TRBJ2-3	NA	NA	TGTGCCAGCAGTTTGGGGGGTGGGATCACAGATACGCAGTATTTT	CASSLGGGITDTQYF
TRBV5-5	TRBJ1-2	once	NA	TGTGCCAGCAGCTTGGATTTTCGGGGGGCGAAAGGCTACACCTTC	CASSLDFRGAKGYTF
TRBV5-1	TRBJ2-1	NA	NA	TGCGCCAGCGGACTAGGGGGGGATCCTTTGAGCAATGAGCAGTTCTTC	CASGLGGDPLSNEQFF
TRBV28	TRBJ2-3	NA	TRBD2	TGTGCCGTGGGCGGGGGACGCGCTCCAGATACGCAGTATTTT	CAVGGGRAPDTQYF
TRBV28	TRBJ1-2	NA	TRBD1	TGTGCCAGCAGTTATCGACAGGGATATAACTATGGCTACACCTTC	CASSYRQGYNYGYTF
TRBV15	TRBJ2-3	NA	TRBD1	TGTGCCACCAGCTTGGACAGGGGGGAGCGTATGCAGTATTTT	CATSLDRGERMQYF
TRBV29-1	TRBJ2-3	few	NA	TGCAGCGTTGACAGGGCAGATACGCAGTATTTT	CSVDRADTQYF
TRBV29-1	TRBJ2-7	NA	NA	TGCAGCGTTGCACCTTTGCGGGACTCCTACGAGCAGTACTTC	CSVAPLRDSYEQYF
TRBV28	TRBJ1-2	NA	NA	TGTGCCAGCGAGGTTGGCTACACCTTC	CASEVGYTF
TRBV7-9	TRBJ1-4	NA	NA	TGTGCCAGCAGCTTAGGAGGAGGGGATGAAAAACTGTTTTTT	CASSLGGGDEKLFF
TRBV7-2	TRBJ2-7	NA	NA	TGTGCCAGCAGCTCTAGGGGGGGGGACTACGAGCAGTACTTC	CASSSRGGDYEQYF
TRBV7-3	TRBJ2-1	NA	NA	TGTGCCAGCAGCTTAACTAGCGGAGCCTACAATGAGCAGTTCTTC	CASSLTSGAYNEQFF
TRBV18	TRBJ1-1	NA	NA	TGTGCCAGCTCACCAGTGGGGGCGAACACTGAAGCTTTCTTT	CASSPVGANTEAFF
TRBV5-1	TRBJ2-3	NA	NA	TGCGCCAGTAACAGGGCTTCGGGCACAGATACGCAGTATTTT	CASNRASGTDTQYF
TRBV14	TRBJ1-1	NA	NA	TGTGCCAGCAGCCACCGAGGAACACCCAAGGAAGCTTTCTTT	CASSHRGTPKEAFF
TRBV19	TRBJ1-5	NA	NA	TGTGCCAGTAGTAATATGACACTTAGCAATCAGCCCCAGCATTTT	CASSNMTLSNQPQHF
TRBV19	TRBJ2-1	NA	TRBD2	TGTGCCAGTGCAAAGGGGCGGGGGGGTGTGGAAGAGCAGTTCTTC	CASAKGRGGVEEQFF
TRBV7-3	TRBJ2-3	NA	TRBD2	TGTGCCAGCAGTAAAACGCGGGGGGGCACAGATACGCAGTATTTT	CASSKTRGGTDTQYF
TRBV15	TRBJ2-7	NA	NA	TGTGCCACCAGCTCGCGACTAGGCTACGAGCAGTACTTC	CATSSRLGYEQYF
TRBV11-2	TRBJ1-3	NA	NA	TGTGCCAGCAGCTCAGGGGTCCGAAACACCATATATTTT	CASSSGVRNTIYF
TRBV28	TRBJ2-2	NA	NA	TGTGCCAGCAGTCCATTCGACAGGCACGGGGAGCTGTTTTTT	CASSPFDRHGELFF
TRBV7-9	TRBJ1-1	NA	TRBD1	TGTGCCAGCAGCTTACCCGCTGACAGGGGGAAAGCTTTCTTT	CASSLPADRGKAFF
TRBV7-9	TRBJ2-7	NA	NA	TGTGCCAGCAGCTTGGAGGGGGCGCGTGGAGAGCAGTACTTC	CASSLEGARGEQYF
TRBV7-2	TRBJ2-2	NA	TRBD2	TGTGCCAGCAGGATGGGACTAGCGGGGGGTACCGGGGAGCTGTTTTTT	CASRMGLAGGTGELFF
TRBV6-1	TRBJ1-6	NA	TRBD1	TGTGCCAGTACAGGGGGGAATTCACCCCTCCACTTT	CASTGGNSPLHF
TRBV9	TRBJ1-4	NA	NA	TGTGCCAGCAGCTTTCAGGGGCTGGGTGAAAAACTGTTTTTT	CASSFQGLGEKLFF
TRBV5-1	TRBJ2-5	NA	TRBD1	TGCGCCAGCAGCTCGGGACAGGTAGAGACCCAGTACTTC	CASSSGQVETQYF